The entry below gives a single T cell receptor beta chain sequence along with its context. The data derive from a study of shared T cell receptors in the human thymus. CDR1 is SQVTM, CDR2 ANQGSEA, per germline. The length of the CDR3 is 13 residues. V lost 4 bases and J 3 bases, leaving 11 bases between the germline ends. TCRdb's copy holds only in-frame clones and misses some; the assay was immunoSEQ multiplex PCR. The table lists hundreds of thousands of clones, about 89% of them singletons. The data also belong to a second study, concerning human thymus T cells. That report notes: Serving as donors were healthy Finnish infants, each of whom was having open corrective surgery for congenital heart defects. The source of the thymus tissue was resections taken during corrective heart surgery. Among thymic and blood repertoires, usage of V and J genes appeared biased. Related research described thymic repertoires that were highly overlapping among unrelated individuals.

Sequenced input: thymocytes. The receptor's source is a boy less than two years old with a congenital heart defect. The genes are TRBV29-1 and TRBJ2-3; TRBD2 might be the D (6 bases). The chain's CDR3 is CSVVAEGTDTQYF. CDR3 nucleotides: TGCAGCGTTGTAGCGGAGGGAACAGATACGCAGTATTTT.